The 7 T cell receptor beta chains presented below share a single source sample, sequenced in a study of blood T cell repertoires in COVID-19 (dated by TCRdb to about 2020). Receptors were amplified or captured by the immunoSEQ multiplex PCR assay. This immuneACCESS table, as held by TCRdb, lists in-frame sequences with V and J called but not all clones. Of the missing ones, under half trace to an unresolved V gene in checked studies; the others have no known cause. The sample table records hundreds of thousands of clones; roughly 90% of these occur just once. The ten largest clonotypes hold roughly 6% of the sample. The specimen sequenced was PBMCs or T cells enriched from blood (not recorded which). Source of these receptors: a young woman with acute COVID-19.

This clone has only a few counts. The chain employs TRBV18 and TRBJ1-1; D not resolved. Trimming left V 0 bases short and J 6 bases short, with 11 bases between. The CDR3 contains 14 residues. Germline values: CDR1 KGHSH, CDR2 LQKENI. The CDR3 region has the DNA TGTGCCAGCTCACCACCTTCGAGCGTTGCTGAAGCTTTCTTT. This gives the protein CASSPPSSVAEAFF.

V gene TRBV7-8 combines with J gene TRBJ2-3, with 8 nucleotides matching TRBD2. The germline V gene encodes CDR1 SGHVS and CDR2 FQNEAQ. This CDR3 has 17 residues. V gave up 4 bases and J gave up 6 bases; unmatched junction bases: 15. CDR3 loop: CASSSTSGSPWSDTQYF. CDR3 sequence (DNA): TGTGCCAGCAGCTCCACTAGCGGATCGCCTTGGTCGGATACGCAGTATTTT.

The chain links TRBV14 to TRBJ1-2; unclear D gene. CDR1 SGHDN and CDR2 FVKESK come from the germline V gene. The CDR3 is made up of 17 amino acids. V lost 2 bases, J lost 3 bases, and 19 bases lay in between. CDR3 sequence (DNA): TGTGCCAGCAGCCAACCTGTGTATGAGGCGCGGGACTATGGCTACACCTTC. This translates into CASSQPVYEARDYGYTF.

The rearrangement links TRBV4-1 to TRBJ1-6; unclear D gene. Per the germline V gene, CDR1 is MGHRA and CDR2 is YSYEKL. The CDR3 totals 18 residues. V shed 0 bases and J shed 0 bases, with 12 bases lying between them. CDR3 bases: TGCGCCAGCAGCCAAGAGCGGGCGGCGAGCTCCTATAATTCACCCCTCCACTTT. Encoded protein: CASSQERAASSYNSPLHF.

V usage is TRBV11-3 and J usage is TRBJ2-4; D is perhaps TRBD1 (5 bases). Trimming removed 3 bases at V and 5 bases at J, with 8 bases between. The germline CDR1 and CDR2 sequences are SGHNT and YENEEA. This CDR3 has 13 amino acids. This chain's CDR3 is CASSLDNENIQYF. The CDR3 DNA reads TGTGCCAGCAGCTTGGACAATGAAAACATTCAGTACTTC. The full variable domain, completed using reference TRBV11-3 and TRBJ2-4, is EAGVVQSPRYKIIEKKQPVAFWCNPISGHNTLYWYLQNLGQGPELLIRYENEEAVDDSQLPKDRFSAERLKGVDSTLKIQPAELGDSAVYLCASSLDNENIQYFGAGTRLSVL.

The CDR3 DNA reads TGCGCCAGCAGCTTGGCCCCAGCGGGGAGCACAGATACGCAGTATTTT. Protein product: CASSLAPAGSTDTQYF. The chain has TRBV5-1 and TRBJ2-3; 7 bases align to TRBD2. The trim removed 0 bases at V and 0 bases at J, leaving 4 bases unmatched. The CDR3 is made up of 16 amino acids. Per the germline V gene, CDR1 is SGHRS and CDR2 is YFSETQ. Filled out from reference TRBV5-1 and TRBJ2-3, the complete variable domain reads KAGVTQTPRYLIKTRGQQVTLSCSPISGHRSVSWYQQTPGQGLQFLFEYFSETQRNKGNFPGRFSGRQFSNSRSEMNVSTLELGDSALYLCASSLAPAGSTDTQYFGPGTRLTVL.

The chain employs TRBV30 and TRBJ1-3; a possible D gene is TRBD1 (6 bases). Germline CDR1 is GTSNPN and CDR2 is SVGIG (reference sequence). Trimming left V 2 bases short and J 1 base short, with 18 bases between. The CDR3 consists of 17 residues. In nucleotides, the CDR3 is TGTGCCTGGAGTCGGACAGTGCCGCTGTGGTCTGGAAACACCATATATTTT. It is translated as CAWSRTVPLWSGNTIYF.